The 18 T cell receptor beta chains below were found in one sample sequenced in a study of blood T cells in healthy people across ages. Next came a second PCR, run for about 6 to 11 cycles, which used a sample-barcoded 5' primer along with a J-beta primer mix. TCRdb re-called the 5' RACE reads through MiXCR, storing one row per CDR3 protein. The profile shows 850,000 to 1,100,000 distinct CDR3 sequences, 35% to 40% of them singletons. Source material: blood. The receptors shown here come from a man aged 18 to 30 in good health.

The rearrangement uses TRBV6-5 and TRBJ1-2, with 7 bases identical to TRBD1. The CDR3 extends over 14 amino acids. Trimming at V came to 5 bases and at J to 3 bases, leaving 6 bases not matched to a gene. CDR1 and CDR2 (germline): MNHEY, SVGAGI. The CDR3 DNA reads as TGTGCCAGCAGTGACAGACAGGGTTACTATGGCTACACCTTC. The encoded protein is CASSDRQGYYGYTF.

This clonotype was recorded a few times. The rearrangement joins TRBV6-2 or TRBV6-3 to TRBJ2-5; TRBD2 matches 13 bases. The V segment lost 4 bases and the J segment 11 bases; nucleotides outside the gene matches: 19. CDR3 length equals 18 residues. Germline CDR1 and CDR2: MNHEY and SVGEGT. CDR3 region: CASSSGTSGELLYNEQYF. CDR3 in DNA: TGTGCCAGCAGTTCGGGGACTAGCGGGGAATTACTCTACAATGAGCAGTACTTC.

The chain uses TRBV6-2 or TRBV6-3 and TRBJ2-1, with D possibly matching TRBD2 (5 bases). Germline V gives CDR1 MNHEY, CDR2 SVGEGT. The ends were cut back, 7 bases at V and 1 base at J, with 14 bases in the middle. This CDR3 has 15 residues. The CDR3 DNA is TGTGCCAGCACCGACCGGGCGGGTTCCTACAATGAGCAGTTCTTC. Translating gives CASTDRAGSYNEQFF.

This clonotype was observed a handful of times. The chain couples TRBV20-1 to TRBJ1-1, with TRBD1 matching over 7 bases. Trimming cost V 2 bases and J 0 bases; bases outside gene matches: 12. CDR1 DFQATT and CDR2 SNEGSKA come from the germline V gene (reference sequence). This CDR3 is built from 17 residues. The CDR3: CSARSPTGEGMNTEAFF. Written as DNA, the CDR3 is TGCAGTGCTAGATCCCCCACAGGGGAGGGGATGAACACTGAAGCTTTCTTT.

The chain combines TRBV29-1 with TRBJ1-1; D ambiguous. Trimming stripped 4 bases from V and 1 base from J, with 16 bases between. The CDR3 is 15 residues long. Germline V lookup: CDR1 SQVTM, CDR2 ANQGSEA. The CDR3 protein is CSVVRIHIGNTEAFF. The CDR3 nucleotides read TGCAGCGTTGTCAGGATTCATATCGGGAACACTGAAGCTTTCTTT.

CDR3 protein: CASSPFSSVYHF. CDR3 coding DNA: TGTGCCAGCAGCCCCTTTTCCTCAGTCTACCACTTT. The chain is built from TRBV7-2 and TRBJ1-6; the D is unclear. The CDR3 has 12 residues. Trimming cost V 5 bases and J 18 bases, with 17 bases left between them. CDR1 is SGHTA and CDR2 is FQGNSA in the germline V gene.

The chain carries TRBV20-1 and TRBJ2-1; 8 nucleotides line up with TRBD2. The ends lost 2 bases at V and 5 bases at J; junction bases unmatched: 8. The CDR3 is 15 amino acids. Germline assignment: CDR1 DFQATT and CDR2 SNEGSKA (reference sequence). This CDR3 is CSARRAAGGHNEQFF. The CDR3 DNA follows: TGCAGTGCTAGACGGGCCGCGGGGGGACACAATGAGCAGTTCTTC.

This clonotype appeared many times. The CDR3 here is CASSQVLTEWADTQYF. CDR3 nucleotides: TGCGCCAGCAGCCAGGTCCTAACAGAGTGGGCAGATACGCAGTATTTT. The chain joins TRBV4-1 to TRBJ2-3; D unresolved. CDR1 MGHRA and CDR2 YSYEKL come from the germline V gene. Between the trimmed V and J ends, which lost 3 bases and 4 bases, there was a span of 17 bases. This CDR3 spans 16 amino acids.

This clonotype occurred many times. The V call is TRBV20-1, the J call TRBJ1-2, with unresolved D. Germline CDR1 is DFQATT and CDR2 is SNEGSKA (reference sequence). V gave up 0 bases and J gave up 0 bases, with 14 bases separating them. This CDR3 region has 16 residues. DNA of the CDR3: TGCAGTGCTAGAGATCGAATGGTTGGGGCTAACTATGGCTACACCTTC. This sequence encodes CSARDRMVGANYGYTF.

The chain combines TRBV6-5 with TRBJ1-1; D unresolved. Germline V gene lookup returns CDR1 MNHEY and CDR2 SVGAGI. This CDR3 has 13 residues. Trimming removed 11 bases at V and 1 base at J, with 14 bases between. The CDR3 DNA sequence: TGTGCCTGCTGGGAGGGATGGAACACTGAAGCTTTCTTT. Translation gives CACWEGWNTEAFF.

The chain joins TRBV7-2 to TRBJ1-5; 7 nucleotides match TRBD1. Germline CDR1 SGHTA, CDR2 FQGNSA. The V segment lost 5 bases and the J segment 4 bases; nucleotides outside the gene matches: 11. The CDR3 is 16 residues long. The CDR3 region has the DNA TGTGCCAGCAGCCTTGGGCAGGGGGTCCCTAATCAGCCCCAGCATTTT. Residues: CASSLGQGVPNQPQHF.

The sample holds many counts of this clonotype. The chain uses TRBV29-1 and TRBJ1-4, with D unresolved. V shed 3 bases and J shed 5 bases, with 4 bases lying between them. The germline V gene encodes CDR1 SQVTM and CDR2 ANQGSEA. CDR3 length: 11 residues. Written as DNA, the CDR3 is TGCAGCGTTGACCAAAATGAAAAACTGTTTTTT. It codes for CSVDQNEKLFF.

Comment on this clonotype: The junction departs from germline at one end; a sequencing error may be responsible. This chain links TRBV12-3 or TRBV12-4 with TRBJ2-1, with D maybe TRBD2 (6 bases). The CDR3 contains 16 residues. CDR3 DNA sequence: TGTGCCAGCAGTGCCCCGACTAGGCTCCTGTACAGTGAGCAGTTCTTC. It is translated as CASSAPTRLLYSEQFF.

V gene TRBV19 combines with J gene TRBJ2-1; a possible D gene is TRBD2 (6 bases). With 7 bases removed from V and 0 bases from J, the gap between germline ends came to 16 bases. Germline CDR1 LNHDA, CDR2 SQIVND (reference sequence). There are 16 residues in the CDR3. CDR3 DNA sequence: TGTGCCAGTAACCTTAGCGGCAAAAGCTCCTACAATGAGCAGTTCTTC. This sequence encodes CASNLSGKSSYNEQFF.

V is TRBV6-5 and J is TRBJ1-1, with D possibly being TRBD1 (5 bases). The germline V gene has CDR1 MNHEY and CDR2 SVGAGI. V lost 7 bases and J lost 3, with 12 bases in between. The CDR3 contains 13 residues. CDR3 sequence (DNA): TGTGCCAGCAATCTGGGGGGAGACACTGAAGCTTTCTTT. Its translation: CASNLGGDTEAFF.

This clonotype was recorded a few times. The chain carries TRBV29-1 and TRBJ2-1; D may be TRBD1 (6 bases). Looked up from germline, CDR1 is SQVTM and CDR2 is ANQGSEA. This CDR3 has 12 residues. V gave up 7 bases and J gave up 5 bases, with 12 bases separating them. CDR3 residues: CSALQGNNEQFF. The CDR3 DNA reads TGCAGCGCCCTACAGGGTAACAATGAGCAGTTCTTC.

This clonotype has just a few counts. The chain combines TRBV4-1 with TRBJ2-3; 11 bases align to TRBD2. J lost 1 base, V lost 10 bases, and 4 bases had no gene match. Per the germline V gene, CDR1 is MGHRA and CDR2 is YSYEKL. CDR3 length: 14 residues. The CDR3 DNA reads TGCGCCACTTCGGGACTAGCGGGCACAGATACGCAGTATTTT. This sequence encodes CATSGLAGTDTQYF.

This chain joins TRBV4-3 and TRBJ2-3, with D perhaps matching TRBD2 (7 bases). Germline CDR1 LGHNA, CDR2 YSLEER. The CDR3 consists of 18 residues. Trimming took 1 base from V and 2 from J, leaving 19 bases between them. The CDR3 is CASSQGPIGGGLTDTQYF. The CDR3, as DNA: TGCGCCAGCAGCCAAGGTCCTATAGGGGGGGGGCTCACAGATACGCAGTATTTT.